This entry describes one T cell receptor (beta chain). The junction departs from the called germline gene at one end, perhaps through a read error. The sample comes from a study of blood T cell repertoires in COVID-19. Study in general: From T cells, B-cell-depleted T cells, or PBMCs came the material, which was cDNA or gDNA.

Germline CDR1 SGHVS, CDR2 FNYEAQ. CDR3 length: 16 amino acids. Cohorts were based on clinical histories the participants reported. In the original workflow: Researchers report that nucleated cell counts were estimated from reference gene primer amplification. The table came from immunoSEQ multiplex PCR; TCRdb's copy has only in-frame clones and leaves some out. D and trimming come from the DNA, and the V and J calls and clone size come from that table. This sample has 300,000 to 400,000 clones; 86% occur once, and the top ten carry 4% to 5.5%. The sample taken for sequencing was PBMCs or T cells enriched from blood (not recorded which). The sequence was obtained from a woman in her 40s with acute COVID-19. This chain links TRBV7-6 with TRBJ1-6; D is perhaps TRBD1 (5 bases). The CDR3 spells CASSLQGTSNNSPLHF. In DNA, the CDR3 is TGTGCCAGCAGCTTACAGGGAACCTCCAATAATTCACCCCTCCACTTT.